The rows below give T cell receptor beta chains drawn from one sample of a study of CD8 T cells in ankylosing spondylitis. A single record per CDR3 protein comes from TCRdb applying MiXCR to the 5' RACE reads. Among 470,000 or so distinct CDR3 sequences listed, 25% to 30% were seen once. The sample comprised blood, either unsorted or a sorted T cell fraction (not recorded which). The receptors were gathered from a male donor with ankylosing spondylitis. The CDR3 runs from the conserved cysteine through the conserved F or W. A D gene is named only where the DNA matches it firmly. The size entry is marked missing in some rows and otherwise reads once, few, many or a size class.

len	d_gene	abundance	v_gene	j_gene	CDR3nt	CDR3aa
15	-	few	TRBV7-9	TRBJ2-2	TGTGCCAGCAGCCCTCGTCGGTCAGGGACCGGGGAGCTGTTTTTT	CASSPRRSGTGELFF
14	-	many	TRBV7-2	TRBJ2-3	TGTGCCAGCAGCCCCCCCGGCGTGGGGGATACGCAGTATTTT	CASSPPGVGDTQYF
16	TRBD1	few	TRBV5-1	TRBJ2-2	TGCGCCAGCAGCCGGGACAGGGCGACGAACACCGGGGAGCTGTTTTTT	CASSRDRATNTGELFF
16	TRBD2	few	TRBV20-1	TRBJ2-5	TGCAGTGCTAGAGATGGGCTAGCGGGAGTCGGTGAGACCCAGTACTTC	CSARDGLAGVGETQYF
15	TRBD1	-	TRBV20-1	TRBJ1-4	TGCAGTGCTATGATCGGGACAGGGAATAATGAAAAACTGTTTTTT	CSAMIGTGNNEKLFF
18	TRBD2	-	TRBV11-1	TRBJ2-4	TGTGCCAGCAGCCCATCGGGGACTAGCGGAAGAAAGGGGAACATTCAGTACTTC	CASSPSGTSGRKGNIQYF
15	TRBD2	few	TRBV19	TRBJ2-1	TGTGCCAGTAGTGGGAGCGGGAGTATCTACAATGAGCAGTTCTTC	CASSGSGSIYNEQFF
13	TRBD2	few	TRBV18	TRBJ2-1	TGTGCCAGCTCACCACGGTCTAGCGGTGAGCAGTTCTTC	CASSPRSSGEQFF
18	-	-	TRBV11-2	TRBJ2-1	TGTGCCAGCAGCCCGACCTTCCGTCGGCCAGGGTACGGCAATGAGCAGTTCTTC	CASSPTFRRPGYGNEQFF
14	TRBD1	few	TRBV10-3	TRBJ1-2	TGTGCCATCAGCGTAAAACAGGGGTACGATGGCTACACCTTC	CAISVKQGYDGYTF
13	TRBD1	few	TRBV12-3/TRBV12-4	TRBJ1-2	TGTGCCAGCACCCGAGACAGGGGGAATGGCTACACCTTC	CASTRDRGNGYTF
17	TRBD2	few	TRBV11-3	TRBJ2-5	TGTGCCAGCAGCCAAAGACTAGCGGGAGGACTCCAAGAGACCCAGTACTTC	CASSQRLAGGLQETQYF
15	-	many	TRBV5-1	TRBJ2-3	TGCGCCAGCAGCTTCTTAGCGAGTAGCACAGATACGCAGTATTTT	CASSFLASSTDTQYF
13	-	few	TRBV7-8	TRBJ2-1	TGTGCCAGCAGCTTCCGGGTAGCTGATGAGCAGTTCTTC	CASSFRVADEQFF
15	-	-	TRBV20-1	TRBJ2-3	TGCAGTGGCCGCGTGTATGTGGGTAGCACAGATACGCAGTATTTT	CSGRVYVGSTDTQYF
15	TRBD1	few	TRBV5-1	TRBJ2-5	TGCGCCAGCAGCTTGGGGGGTGGACAGGAAGAGACCCAGTACTTC	CASSLGGGQEETQYF
15	-	-	TRBV5-5	TRBJ1-3	TGTGCCAGCAGGATGGGGGGGTTAGGTGGAAACACCATATATTTT	CASRMGGLGGNTIYF
13	-	once	TRBV2	TRBJ1-1	TGTGCCAGCAGTTCAACGGACAGCGTTGAAGCTTTCTTT	CASSSTDSVEAFF
13	-	-	TRBV29-1	TRBJ2-1	TGCAGCGTTGAGGCCTACTCCTACAATGAGCAGTTCTTC	CSVEAYSYNEQFF
14	TRBD2	-	TRBV20-1	TRBJ2-1	TGCAGTGCTACCGGACTAGCGGACTACAATGAGCAGTTCTTC	CSATGLADYNEQFF
14	-	few	TRBV21-1	TRBJ2-3	TGTGCCAGCAGAAAGAGAGGTTGCACAGATACGCAGTATTTT	CASRKRGCTDTQYF
15	TRBD2	few	TRBV7-2	TRBJ2-7	TGTGCCAGCAGTCGTCTAGCGGGAGGGCCGGGCGAGCAGTACTTC	CASSRLAGGPGEQYF
15	-	many	TRBV11-2	TRBJ2-3	TGTGCCAGCAGCTTAGTAGGGTATCCGACAGATACGCAGTATTTT	CASSLVGYPTDTQYF
13	-	-	TRBV18	TRBJ2-1	TGTGCCAGCTCTGCCGCGGGGAACAATGAGCAGTTCTTC	CASSAAGNNEQFF
18	TRBD2	-	TRBV5-1	TRBJ2-7	TGCGCCAGCAGCTTGTGGGGACTAGCGGGACCTGTCTCCTACGAGCAGTACTTC	CASSLWGLAGPVSYEQYF
15	-	-	TRBV3-1	TRBJ2-2	TGTGCCAGCAGCCAAGGGGGTAGCGTTTCCGGGGAGCTGTTTTTT	CASSQGGSVSGELFF
15	-	few	TRBV12-3/TRBV12-4	TRBJ1-1	TGTGCCAGCAGTCCAGAGGGACAAAGAAACACTGAAGCTTTCTTT	CASSPEGQRNTEAFF
17	-	-	TRBV15	TRBJ1-5	TGTGCCACCAGCAGAGCCGGGACCGTTAATAGCAATCAGCCCCAGCATTTT	CATSRAGTVNSNQPQHF
14	-	many	TRBV7-8	TRBJ1-1	TGTGCCAGCAGTCTGACTGGGCCGAACACTGAAGCTTTCTTT	CASSLTGPNTEAFF
15	TRBD1	-	TRBV11-2	TRBJ2-7	TGTGCCAGCAGCTTAAGTCAGGGGACAGGGGGCGAGCAGTACTTC	CASSLSQGTGGEQYF
13	-	-	TRBV2	TRBJ2-4	TGTGCCAGCAGTGATGGGCATAATGACATTCAGTACTTC	CASSDGHNDIQYF
13	TRBD1	-	TRBV20-1	TRBJ2-7	TGCAGTGCTTCCCGGGACAGGCCTTACGAGCAGTACTTC	CSASRDRPYEQYF
12	-	many	TRBV3-1	TRBJ2-7	TGTGCCAGCAGCCAGGGTGGCTATGAGCAGTACTTC	CASSQGGYEQYF
15	TRBD2	-	TRBV10-3	TRBJ2-2	TGTGCCATCCACGACACTAGGACTAGAGACGGGGAGCTGTTTTTT	CAIHDTRTRDGELFF
14	-	few	TRBV29-1	TRBJ1-2	TGCAGCGTTGAAGATCGGGCCCGAAACTATGGCTACACCTTC	CSVEDRARNYGYTF
13	TRBD1	few	TRBV27	TRBJ2-1	TGTGCCAGCAACCGACAGGGGGGCGATGAGCAGTTCTTC	CASNRQGGDEQFF